The clone carrying this TCR beta chain was seen a few times. This sample is part of a study of blood T cell repertoires in COVID-19. For the study at large: The United States, Italy and Spain were the sources of the acute and convalescent COVID-19 samples.

The CDR3 is 13 amino acids. Germline assignment: CDR1 SGHVS and CDR2 FQNEAQ. V lost 4 bases and J 11 bases, leaving 17 bases between the germline ends. Libraries were prepared by immunoSEQ multiplex PCR; TCRdb keeps only in-frame clonotypes and omits some of them. The table shows fewer than 450,000 clones, with 85% to 90% occurring only once. The sample taken for sequencing was peripheral blood. This chain uses TRBV7-8 with TRBJ1-2, with a tentative D call TRBD1 (6 bases). This receptor was obtained from a woman aged 50 to 65 with COVID-19, enrolled during active disease. DNA for the CDR3: TGTGCCAGCAGCTCTCTAGAACAGGGACCTTACACCTTC. Its translation: CASSSLEQGPYTF.